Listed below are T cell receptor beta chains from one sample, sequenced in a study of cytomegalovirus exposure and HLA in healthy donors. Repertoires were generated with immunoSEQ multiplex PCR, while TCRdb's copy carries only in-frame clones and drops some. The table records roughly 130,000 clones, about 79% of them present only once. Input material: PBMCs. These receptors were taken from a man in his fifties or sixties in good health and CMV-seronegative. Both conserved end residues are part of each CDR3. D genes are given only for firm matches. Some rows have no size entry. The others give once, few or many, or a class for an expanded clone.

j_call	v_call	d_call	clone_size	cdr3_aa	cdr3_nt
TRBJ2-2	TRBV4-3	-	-	CASSQGLWLGGNTGELFF	TGCGCCAGCAGCCAGGGTTTGTGGTTGGGGGGGAACACCGGGGAGCTGTTTTTT
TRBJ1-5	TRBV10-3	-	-	CAISGTVNQPQHF	TGTGCCATCAGTGGGACAGTTAATCAGCCCCAGCATTTT
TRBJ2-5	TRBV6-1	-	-	CASSELGRETQYF	TGTGCCAGCAGTGAATTGGGGCGGGAGACCCAGTACTTC
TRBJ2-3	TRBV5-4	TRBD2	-	CASSLALVAGVPTDTQYF	TGTGCCAGCAGCTTGGCCTTGGTAGCGGGGGTGCCCACAGATACGCAGTATTTT
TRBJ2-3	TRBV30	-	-	CAWSQGKSADTQYF	TGTGCCTGGAGCCAGGGGAAGAGCGCAGATACGCAGTATTTT
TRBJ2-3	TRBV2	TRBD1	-	CASVDRGVSDTQYF	TGTGCCAGCGTGGACAGGGGAGTTTCAGATACGCAGTATTTT
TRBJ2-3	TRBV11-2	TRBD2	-	CASSLVAGGPQDTQYF	TGTGCCAGCAGCTTAGTGGCGGGGGGGCCTCAAGATACGCAGTATTTT
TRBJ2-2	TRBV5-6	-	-	CASSLDSYTGELFF	TGTGCCAGCAGCTTAGACAGTTACACCGGGGAGCTGTTTTTT
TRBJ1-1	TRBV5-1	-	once	CASSHTSAGTNTEAFF	TGCGCCAGCAGCCACACTTCTGCAGGCACAAACACTGAAGCTTTCTTT
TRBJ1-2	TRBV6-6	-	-	CASGGGSYYGYTF	TGTGCCAGCGGGGGGGGCAGCTACTATGGCTACACCTTC
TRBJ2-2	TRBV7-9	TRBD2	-	CASRHGGGSFPGELFF	TGTGCCAGCAGACATGGCGGGGGATCATTCCCCGGGGAGCTGTTTTTT
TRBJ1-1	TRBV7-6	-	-	CASSLSLGGGLNTEAFF	TGTGCCAGCAGCTTATCCCTCGGGGGTGGTTTGAACACTGAAGCTTTCTTT
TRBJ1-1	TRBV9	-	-	CASSVGSMNTEAFF	TGTGCCAGCAGCGTAGGCAGTATGAACACTGAAGCTTTCTTT
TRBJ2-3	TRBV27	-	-	CASSVKGTPSTDTQYF	TGTGCCAGCAGTGTAAAAGGGACACCCAGCACAGATACGCAGTATTTT
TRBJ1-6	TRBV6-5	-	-	CASSYSVGGSPLHF	TGTGCCAGCAGTTATTCGGTAGGGGGTTCACCCCTCCACTTT
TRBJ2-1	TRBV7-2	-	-	CASSPTFALYNEQFF	TGTGCCAGCAGCCCGACATTTGCTCTTTACAATGAGCAGTTCTTC
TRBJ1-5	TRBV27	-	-	CASSPSGGAGYSNQPQHF	TGTGCCAGCAGTCCTTCGGGTGGGGCAGGATATAGCAATCAGCCCCAGCATTTT
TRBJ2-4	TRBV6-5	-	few	CASSYLGSPNIQYF	TGTGCCAGCAGTTACCTGGGCAGCCCAAACATTCAGTACTTC
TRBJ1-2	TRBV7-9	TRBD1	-	CASSQTGVDGYTF	TGTGCCAGCAGCCAAACAGGGGTTGATGGCTACACCTTC
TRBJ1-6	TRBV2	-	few	CASSPQQGPPLHF	TGTGCCAGCAGTCCTCAACAGGGACCACCCCTCCACTTT
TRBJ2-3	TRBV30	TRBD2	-	CAWSVGGDTQYF	TGTGCCTGGAGTGTGGGGGGGGATACGCAGTATTTT
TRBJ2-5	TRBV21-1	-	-	CASSKGEGTPALQETQYF	TGTGCCAGCAGCAAAGGGGAGGGGACCCCGGCCCTACAAGAGACCCAGTACTTC
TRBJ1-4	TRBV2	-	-	CASSNPRSATASNEKLFF	TGTGCCAGCAGTAACCCTAGATCCGCGACAGCTTCTAATGAAAAACTGTTTTTT
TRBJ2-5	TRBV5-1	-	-	CASSFGQIQETQYF	TGCGCCAGCAGCTTTGGCCAGATCCAAGAGACCCAGTACTTC
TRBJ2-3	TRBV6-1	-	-	CASSETGDTDTQYF	TGTGCCAGCAGTGAAACCGGGGACACAGATACGCAGTATTTT
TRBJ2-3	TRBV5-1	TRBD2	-	CASSFSGGLTNTQYF	TGCGCCAGCAGCTTCAGCGGGGGCCTCACGAATACGCAGTATTTT
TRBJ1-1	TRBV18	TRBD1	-	CASSQDRANTEAFF	TGTGCCAGCTCCCAGGACAGGGCGAACACTGAAGCTTTCTTT
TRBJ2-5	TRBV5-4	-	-	CASSSAQAGNQETQYF	TGTGCCAGCAGCTCGGCTCAGGCAGGGAACCAAGAGACCCAGTACTTC
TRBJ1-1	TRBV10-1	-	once	CASQGQLDTEAFF	TGCGCCAGCCAGGGACAATTGGACACTGAAGCTTTCTTT
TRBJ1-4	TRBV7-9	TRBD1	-	CASSLGDSGNEKLFF	TGTGCCAGCAGCCTAGGGGACAGCGGGAATGAAAAACTGTTTTTT
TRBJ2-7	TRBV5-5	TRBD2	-	CASSFRGLANYEQYF	TGTGCCAGCAGCTTCAGGGGACTAGCGAACTACGAGCAGTACTTC
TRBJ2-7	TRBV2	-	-	CASSYSYEQYF	TGTGCCAGCAGTTACTCCTACGAGCAGTACTTC
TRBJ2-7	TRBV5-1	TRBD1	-	CASNLPGQSGEQYF	TGCGCCAGCAACCTACCGGGACAGTCGGGTGAGCAGTACTTC
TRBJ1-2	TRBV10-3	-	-	CAISDRDLGARGYGYTF	TGTGCCATCAGTGACCGCGATCTGGGGGCCCGAGGCTATGGCTACACCTTC
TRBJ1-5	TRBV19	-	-	CASTIVPGGSNQPQHF	TGTGCCAGTACTATAGTTCCAGGCGGGAGCAATCAGCCCCAGCATTTT
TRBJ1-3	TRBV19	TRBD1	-	CASSIGTGNTIYF	TGTGCCAGTAGTATCGGGACAGGGAACACCATATATTTT
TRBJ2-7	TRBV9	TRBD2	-	CASSVSGGPFYEQYF	TGTGCCAGCAGCGTTAGCGGGGGTCCATTCTACGAGCAGTACTTC
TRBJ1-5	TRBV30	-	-	CAWRPDGSQPQHF	TGTGCCTGGCGCCCCGACGGGAGTCAGCCCCAGCATTTT
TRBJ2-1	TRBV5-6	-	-	CASRSEGLFWFF	TGTGCCAGCCGCTCGGAGGGGCTTTTCTGGTTCTTC
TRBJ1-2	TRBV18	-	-	CASSYDTANYGYTF	TGTGCCAGCTCATACGACACCGCTAACTATGGCTACACCTTC
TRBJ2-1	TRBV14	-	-	CASSQVVPSSYNEQFF	TGTGCCAGCAGCCAAGTCGTGCCCAGCTCCTACAATGAGCAGTTCTTC
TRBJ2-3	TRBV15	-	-	CATSTELRTFTDTQYF	TGTGCCACCAGCACCGAACTACGGACATTCACAGATACGCAGTATTTT
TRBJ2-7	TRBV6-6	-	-	CASSQGYYEQYF	TGTGCCAGCAGCCAGGGCTACTACGAGCAGTACTTC
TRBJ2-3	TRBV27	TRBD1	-	CASSPGQAPGGTQYF	TGTGCCAGCAGTCCGGGACAGGCTCCCGGGGGTACGCAGTATTTT
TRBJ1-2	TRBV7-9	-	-	CASSLIQAANYGYTF	TGTGCCAGCAGCTTAATTCAGGCAGCTAACTATGGCTACACCTTC